This TCR beta chain comes out of a study of early T cells in non-severe SARS-CoV-2 infection. TCRdb used MiXCR to reprocess the 5' RACE reads, holding one entry per CDR3 protein. This sample carries over 35,000 distinct CDR3 sequences, approximately 4.6% of them seen once, and the ten largest clones take roughly 15%. This clonotype was detected ten times or more. The germline V gene encodes CDR1 MNHEY and CDR2 SVGAGI. This CDR3 is built from 14 residues. V lost 5 bases, J lost 0 bases, and 5 bases lay in between. V gene TRBV6-5 combines with J gene TRBJ2-6; D gene ambiguous. The specimen sequenced was whole blood. This clonotype originated in an adult who was a healthcare worker with PCR-confirmed SARS-CoV-2 infection or an uninfected control (not recorded which). CDR3 residues: CASSQDSGANVLTF. For the CDR3, the DNA is TGTGCCAGCAGTCAGGACTCTGGGGCCAACGTCCTGACTTTC.